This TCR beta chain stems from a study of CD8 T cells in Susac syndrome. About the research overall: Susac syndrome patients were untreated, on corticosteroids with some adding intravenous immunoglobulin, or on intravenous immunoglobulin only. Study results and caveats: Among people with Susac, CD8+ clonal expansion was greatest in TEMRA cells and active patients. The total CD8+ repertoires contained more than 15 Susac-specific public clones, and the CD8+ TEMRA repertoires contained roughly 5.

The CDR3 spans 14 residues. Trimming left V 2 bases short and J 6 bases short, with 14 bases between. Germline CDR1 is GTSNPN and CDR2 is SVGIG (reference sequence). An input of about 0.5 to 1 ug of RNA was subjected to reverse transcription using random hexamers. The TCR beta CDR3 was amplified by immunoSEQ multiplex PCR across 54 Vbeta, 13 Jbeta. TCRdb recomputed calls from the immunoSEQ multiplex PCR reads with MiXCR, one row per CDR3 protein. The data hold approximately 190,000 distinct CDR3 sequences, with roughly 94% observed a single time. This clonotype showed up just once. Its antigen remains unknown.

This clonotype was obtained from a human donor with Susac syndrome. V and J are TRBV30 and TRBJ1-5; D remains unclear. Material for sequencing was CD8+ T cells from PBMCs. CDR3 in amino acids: CAWSFDGSSQPQHF. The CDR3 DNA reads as TGTGCCTGGAGTTTCGATGGGTCAAGTCAGCCCCAGCATTTT.